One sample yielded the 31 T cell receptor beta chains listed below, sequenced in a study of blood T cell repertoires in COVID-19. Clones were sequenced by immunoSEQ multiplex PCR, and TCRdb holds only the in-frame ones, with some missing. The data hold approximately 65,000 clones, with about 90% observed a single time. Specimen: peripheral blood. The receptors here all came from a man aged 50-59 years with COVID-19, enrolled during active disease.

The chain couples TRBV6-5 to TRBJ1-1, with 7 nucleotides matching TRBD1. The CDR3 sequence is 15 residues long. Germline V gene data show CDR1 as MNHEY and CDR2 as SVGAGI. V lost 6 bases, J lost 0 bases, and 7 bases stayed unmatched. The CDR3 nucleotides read TGTGCCAGCAGGCCTCAGGGGGGAGTGAACACTGAAGCTTTCTTT. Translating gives CASRPQGGVNTEAFF.

CDR3 nucleotide sequence: TGTGCCAGCAGCCGACAGAAGGGTTTCACTGAAGCTTTCTTT. This sequence encodes CASSRQKGFTEAFF. This chain connects TRBV14 to TRBJ1-1, with D tentatively TRBD1 (5 bases). Germline values: CDR1 SGHDN, CDR2 FVKESK. This CDR3 region has 14 residues. V dropped 4 bases and J dropped 4 bases, with 13 bases sitting between them.

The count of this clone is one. The CDR3 sequence: CASSAQQGDGTEAFF. In DNA form, the CDR3 reads TGTGCCAGCAGCGCGCAACAGGGGGATGGCACTGAAGCTTTCTTT. This chain links TRBV7-9 with TRBJ1-1; 8 nucleotides align to TRBD1. Germline V gene lookup returns CDR1 SEHNR and CDR2 FQNEAQ (reference sequence). The trim removed 5 bases at V and 4 bases at J, leaving 9 bases unmatched. The CDR3 covers 15 residues.

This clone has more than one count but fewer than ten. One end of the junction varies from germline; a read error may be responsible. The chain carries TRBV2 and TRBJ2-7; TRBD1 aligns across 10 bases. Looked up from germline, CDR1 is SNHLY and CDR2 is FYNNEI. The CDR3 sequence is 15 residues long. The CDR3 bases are TGTGCCAGCAGGAAGGACAGGGGGTTCTCCGACGAGCAGTACTTC. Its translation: CASRKDRGFSDEQYF.

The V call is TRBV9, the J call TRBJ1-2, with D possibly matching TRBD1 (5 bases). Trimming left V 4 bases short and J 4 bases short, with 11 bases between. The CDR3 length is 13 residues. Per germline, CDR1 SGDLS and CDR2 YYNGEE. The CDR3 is CASSLGQGYGYTF. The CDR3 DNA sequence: TGTGCCAGCAGCCTCGGGCAGGGCTATGGCTACACCTTC.

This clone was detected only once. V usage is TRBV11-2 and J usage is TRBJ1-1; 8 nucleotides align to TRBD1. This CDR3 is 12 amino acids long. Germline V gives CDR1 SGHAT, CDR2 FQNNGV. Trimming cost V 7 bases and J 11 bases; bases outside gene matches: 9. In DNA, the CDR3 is TGTGCCAGCACCGCACCCAGGGGGCAGGCTTTCTTT. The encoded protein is CASTAPRGQAFF.

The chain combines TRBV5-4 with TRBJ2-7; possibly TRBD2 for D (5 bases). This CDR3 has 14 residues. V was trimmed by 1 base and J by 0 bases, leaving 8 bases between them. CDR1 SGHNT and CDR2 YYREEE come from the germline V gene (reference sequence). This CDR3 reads CASSLSGISYEQYF. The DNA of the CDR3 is TGTGCCAGCAGCTTGTCCGGGATCTCCTACGAGCAGTACTTC. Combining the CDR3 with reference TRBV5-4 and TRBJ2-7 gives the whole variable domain ETGVTQSPTHLIKTRGQQVTLRCSSQSGHNTVSWYQQALGQGPQFIFQYYREEENGRGNFPPRFSGLQFPNYSSELNVNALELDDSALYLCASSLSGISYEQYFGPGTRLTVT.

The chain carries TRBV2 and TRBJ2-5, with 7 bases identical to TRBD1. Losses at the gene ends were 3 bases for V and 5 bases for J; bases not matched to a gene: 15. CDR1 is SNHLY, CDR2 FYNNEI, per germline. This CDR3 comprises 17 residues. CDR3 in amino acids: CASSDEAGGIYSETQYF. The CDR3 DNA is TGTGCCAGCAGTGACGAGGCAGGGGGAATCTACAGCGAGACCCAGTACTTC. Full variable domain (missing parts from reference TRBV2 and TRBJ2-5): EPEVTQTPSHQVTQMGQEVILRCVPISNHLYFYWYRQILGQKVEFLVSFYNNEISEKSEIFDDQFSVERPDGSNFTLKIRSTKLEDSAMYFCASSDEAGGIYSETQYFGPGTRLLVL.

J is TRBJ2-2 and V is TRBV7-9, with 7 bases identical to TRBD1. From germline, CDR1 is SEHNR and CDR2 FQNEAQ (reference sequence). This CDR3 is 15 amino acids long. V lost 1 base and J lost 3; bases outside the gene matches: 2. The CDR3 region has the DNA TGTGCCAGCAGCTTAGGAGACAGGGACACCGGGGAGCTGTTTTTT. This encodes CASSLGDRDTGELFF.

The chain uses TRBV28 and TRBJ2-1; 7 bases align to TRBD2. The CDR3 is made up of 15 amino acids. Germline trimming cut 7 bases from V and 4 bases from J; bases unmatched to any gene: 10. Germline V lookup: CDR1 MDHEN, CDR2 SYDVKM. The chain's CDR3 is CASNLHGEGYNEQFF. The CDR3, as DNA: TGTGCCAGCAATCTTCATGGGGAGGGTTACAATGAGCAGTTCTTC.

The CDR3 loop is CASSQDRVETQYF. CDR3 DNA sequence: TGCGCCAGCAGCCAAGACAGGGTTGAGACCCAGTACTTC. The chain carries TRBV4-3 and TRBJ2-5, with D tentatively TRBD1 (5 bases). The V end was cut by 0 bases, the J end by 5 bases, with 7 bases between. Germline assignment: CDR1 LGHNA and CDR2 YSLEER. The CDR3 totals 13 residues.

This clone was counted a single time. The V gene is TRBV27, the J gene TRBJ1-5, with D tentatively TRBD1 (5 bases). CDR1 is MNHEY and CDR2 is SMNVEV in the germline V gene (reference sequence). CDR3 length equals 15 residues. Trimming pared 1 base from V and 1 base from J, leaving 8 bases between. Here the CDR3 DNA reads TGTGCCAGCAGTTTATGGCAGGGAAGCAATCAGCCCCAGCATTTT. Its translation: CASSLWQGSNQPQHF.

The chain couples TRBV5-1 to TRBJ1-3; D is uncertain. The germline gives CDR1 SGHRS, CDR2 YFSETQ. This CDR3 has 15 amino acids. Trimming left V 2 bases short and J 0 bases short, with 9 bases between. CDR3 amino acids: CASSFAAGSGNTIYF. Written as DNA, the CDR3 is TGCGCCAGCAGCTTCGCAGCGGGCTCTGGAAACACCATATATTTT.

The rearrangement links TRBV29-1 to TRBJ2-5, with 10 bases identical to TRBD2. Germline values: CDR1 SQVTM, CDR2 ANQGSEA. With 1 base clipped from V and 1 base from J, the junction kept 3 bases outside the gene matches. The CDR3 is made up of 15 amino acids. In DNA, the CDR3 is TGCAGCGTTGAAGGGACTAGCGGATCCCAAGAGACCCAGTACTTC. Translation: CSVEGTSGSQETQYF.

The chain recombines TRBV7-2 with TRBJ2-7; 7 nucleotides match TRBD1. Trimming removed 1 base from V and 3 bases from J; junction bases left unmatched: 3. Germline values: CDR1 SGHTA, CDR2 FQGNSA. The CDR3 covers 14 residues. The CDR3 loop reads CASSLGGQSYEQYF. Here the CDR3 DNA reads TGTGCCAGCAGCTTAGGGGGACAGAGCTACGAGCAGTACTTC. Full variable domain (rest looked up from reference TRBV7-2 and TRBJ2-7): GAGVSQSPSNKVTEKGKDVELRCDPISGHTALYWYRQSLGQGLEFLIYFQGNSAPDKSGLPSDRFSAERTGGSVSTLTIQRTQQEDSAVYLCASSLGGQSYEQYFGPGTRLTVT.

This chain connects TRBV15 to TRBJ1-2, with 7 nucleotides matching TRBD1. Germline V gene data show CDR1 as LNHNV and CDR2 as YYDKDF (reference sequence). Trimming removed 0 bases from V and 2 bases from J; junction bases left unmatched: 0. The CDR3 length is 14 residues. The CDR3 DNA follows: TGTGCCACCAGCAGAGAGACAGGGAACTATGGCTACACCTTC. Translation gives CATSRETGNYGYTF.

The CDR3 reads CASSLRQGEKSEAFF. CDR3 coding DNA: TGTGCCAGTAGTCTAAGACAGGGGGAAAAAAGTGAAGCTTTCTTT. The gene calls are TRBV19 and TRBJ1-1, with TRBD1 matching over 9 bases. The V segment lost 5 bases and the J segment 7 bases; nucleotides outside the gene matches: 11. Germline-derived CDR1 and CDR2 are LNHDA and SQIVND (reference sequence). This CDR3 is 15 amino acids long.

The CDR3 protein is CASSQGGVTAIQDTEAFF. The CDR3 bases are TGTGCCAGCAGCCAAGGGGGAGTGACCGCGATCCAAGACACTGAAGCTTTCTTT. This chain connects TRBV13 to TRBJ1-1; possible D gene TRBD1, 6 bases. The CDR3 totals 18 residues. The germline CDR1 and CDR2 sequences are PRHDT and FYEKMQ (reference sequence). Trimming stripped 5 bases from V and 3 bases from J, with 25 bases between.

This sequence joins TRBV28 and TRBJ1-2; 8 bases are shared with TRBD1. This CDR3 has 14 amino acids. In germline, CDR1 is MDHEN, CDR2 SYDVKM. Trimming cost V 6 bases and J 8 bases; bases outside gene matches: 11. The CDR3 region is CASSSSWTGQGYTF. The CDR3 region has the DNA TGTGCCAGCAGCTCCTCTTGGACAGGGCAAGGCTACACCTTC.

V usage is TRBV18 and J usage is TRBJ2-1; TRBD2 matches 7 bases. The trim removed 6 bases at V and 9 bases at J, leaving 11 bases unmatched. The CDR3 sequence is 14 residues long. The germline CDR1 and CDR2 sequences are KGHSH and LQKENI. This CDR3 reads CASSLAGLVVEQFF. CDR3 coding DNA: TGTGCCAGCTCTCTAGCTGGACTAGTCGTTGAGCAGTTCTTC.

The chain's CDR3 is CASSLGTAKGETQYF. As DNA, the CDR3 is TGTGCCAGCAGCCTTGGGACAGCGAAGGGGGAGACCCAGTACTTC. The J gene is TRBJ2-5, the V gene TRBV4-2, with TRBD1 matching 7 bases. The CDR3 runs to 15 residues. The V gene end was trimmed by 4 bases and the J gene end by 5 bases; junction bases not matched to a gene: 10. Germline V gene lookup returns CDR1 LGHNA and CDR2 YNFKEQ.

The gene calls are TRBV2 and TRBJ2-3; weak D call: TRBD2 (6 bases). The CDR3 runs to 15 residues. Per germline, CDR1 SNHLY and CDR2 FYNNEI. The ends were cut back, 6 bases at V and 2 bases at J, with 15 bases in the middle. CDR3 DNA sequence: TGTGCCAGCAGGATCTTACGGAGGGCCACAGATACGCAGTATTTT. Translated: CASRILRRATDTQYF.

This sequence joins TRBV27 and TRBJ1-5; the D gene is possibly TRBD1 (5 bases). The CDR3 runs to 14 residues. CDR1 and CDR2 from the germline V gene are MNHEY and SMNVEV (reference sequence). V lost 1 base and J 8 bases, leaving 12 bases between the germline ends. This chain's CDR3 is CASSLYKGMKPQHF. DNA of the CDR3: TGTGCCAGCAGTTTATATAAGGGGATGAAGCCCCAGCATTTT.

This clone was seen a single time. The CDR3 protein is CASSESGSGTTYEQYF. In DNA form, the CDR3 reads TGCGCCAGCAGTGAGTCTGGGAGCGGGACTACCTACGAGCAGTACTTC. The chain joins TRBV10-2 to TRBJ2-7, with 7 bases fitting TRBD2. This CDR3 is 16 amino acids long. After removal of 0 bases from V and 2 bases from J, the junction contained 7 bases not matched to a gene. The germline V gene has CDR1 WSHSY and CDR2 SAAADI.

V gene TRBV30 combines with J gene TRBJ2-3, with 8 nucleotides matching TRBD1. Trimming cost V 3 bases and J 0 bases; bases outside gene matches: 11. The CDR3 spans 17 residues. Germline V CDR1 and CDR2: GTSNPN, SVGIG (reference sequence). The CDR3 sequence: CAWRAYGTGLSTDTQYF. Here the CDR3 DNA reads TGTGCCTGGAGGGCTTACGGGACAGGACTTAGCACAGATACGCAGTATTTT.

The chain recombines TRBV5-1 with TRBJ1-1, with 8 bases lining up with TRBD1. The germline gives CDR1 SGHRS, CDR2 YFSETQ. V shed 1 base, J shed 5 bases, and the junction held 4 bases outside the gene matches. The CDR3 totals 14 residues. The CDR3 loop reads CASSLIQGGTEAFF. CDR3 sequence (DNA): TGCGCCAGCAGCTTGATACAGGGGGGGACTGAAGCTTTCTTT. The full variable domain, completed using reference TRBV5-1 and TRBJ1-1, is KAGVTQTPRYLIKTRGQQVTLSCSPISGHRSVSWYQQTPGQGLQFLFEYFSETQRNKGNFPGRFSGRQFSNSRSEMNVSTLELGDSALYLCASSLIQGGTEAFFGQGTRLTVV.

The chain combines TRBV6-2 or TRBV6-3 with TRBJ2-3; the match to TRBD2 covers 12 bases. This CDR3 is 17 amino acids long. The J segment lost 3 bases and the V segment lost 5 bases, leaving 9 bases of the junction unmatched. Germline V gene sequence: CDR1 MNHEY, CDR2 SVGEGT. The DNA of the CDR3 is TGTGCCAGCAGTCCCCCGCGAGGACTAGCGGGGACAGATACGCAGTATTTT. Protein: CASSPPRGLAGTDTQYF.

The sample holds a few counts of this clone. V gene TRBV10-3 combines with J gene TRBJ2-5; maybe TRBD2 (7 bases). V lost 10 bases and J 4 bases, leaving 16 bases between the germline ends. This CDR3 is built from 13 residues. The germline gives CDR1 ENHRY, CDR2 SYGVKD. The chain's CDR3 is CATQRGGGETQYF. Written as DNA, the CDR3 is TGTGCCACACAAAGGGGAGGGGGAGAGACCCAGTACTTC.

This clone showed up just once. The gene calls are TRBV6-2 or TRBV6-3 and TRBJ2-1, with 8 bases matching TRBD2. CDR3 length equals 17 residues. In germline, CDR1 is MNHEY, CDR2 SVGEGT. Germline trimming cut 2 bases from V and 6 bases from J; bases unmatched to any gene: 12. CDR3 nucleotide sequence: TGTGCCAGCAGTTACACGTCTTCGGCGGGAGGATTCAATGAGCAGTTCTTC. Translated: CASSYTSSAGGFNEQFF.

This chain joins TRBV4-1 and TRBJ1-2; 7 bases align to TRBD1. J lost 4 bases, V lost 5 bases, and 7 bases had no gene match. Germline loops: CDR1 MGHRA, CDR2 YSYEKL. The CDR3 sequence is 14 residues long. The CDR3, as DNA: TGCGCCAGCAGCACACAGACAGGGATCTATGGCTACACCTTC. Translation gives CASSTQTGIYGYTF.

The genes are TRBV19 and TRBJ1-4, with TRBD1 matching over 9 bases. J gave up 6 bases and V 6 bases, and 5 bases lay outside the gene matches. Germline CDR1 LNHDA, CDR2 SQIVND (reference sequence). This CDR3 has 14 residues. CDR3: CASRPRTGDEKLFF. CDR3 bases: TGTGCCAGTAGACCCCGGACAGGGGATGAAAAACTGTTTTTT.